These 12 T cell receptor beta chains originate from one sample sequenced in a study of vaccination effects on CD4 cells after COVID-19. ViraFEST assay sequencing came after antigen-specific CD4+ T cells were expanded with viral peptide pools. After more than 9 days in culture, the CD4+ T cells were isolated. A positive SARS-CoV-2 PCR test fell between March and December 2020. The protocol was immunoSEQ multiplex PCR, while the TCRdb copy is restricted to in-frame clones and leaves out a portion. The table has some 22,000 clones, approximately 79% seen once; the top ten hold roughly 15%. Their specific antigens are unknown. The source was CD4+ T cells from PBMCs cultured with SARS-CoV-2 spike peptides, collected before COVID-19 vaccination. These receptors all come from a human donor who had a prior SARS-CoV-2 infection.

The CDR3 nucleotides read TGTGCCACCAGCAGCTTACGTTCGGGGTGGGGTGGCTACACCTTC. It translates to CATSSLRSGWGGYTF. The rearrangement uses TRBV15 and TRBJ1-2; D not resolved. This CDR3 has 15 residues. CDR1 and CDR2 from the germline V gene are LNHNV and YYDKDF (reference sequence). Trimming cost V 3 bases and J 7 bases, with 18 bases left between them.

This chain uses TRBV14 with TRBJ1-6; D is unresolved. The V end lost 3 bases, the J end lost 7 bases, and 7 bases lay between the germline ends. This CDR3 comprises 13 residues. From germline, CDR1 is SGHDN and CDR2 FVKESK. CDR3 in amino acids: CASSQAWNSPLHF. The CDR3 DNA follows: TGTGCCAGCAGCCAGGCCTGGAATTCACCCCTCCACTTT.

The CDR3 nucleotides are TGTGCCAGCAGCGTTCTAGTTGACACCGGGGAGCTGTTTTTT. Translating it yields CASSVLVDTGELFF. This chain links TRBV9 with TRBJ2-2; unclear D gene. This CDR3 has 14 residues. Germline CDR1 reads SGDLS; CDR2 reads YYNGEE. Trimming took off 2 bases at V and 3 bases at J, with 8 bases between the two ends.

This clone occurred a few times. This chain uses TRBV12-5 with TRBJ2-7; no firm D call. This CDR3 comprises 15 residues. Germline V lookup: CDR1 LGHNT, CDR2 FRNRAP. The ends were cut back, 1 base at V and 7 bases at J, with 17 bases in the middle. Here the CDR3 reads CASGLGLRHLGEQYF. The CDR3 DNA reads TGTGCTAGTGGTTTGGGCCTAAGACACTTAGGAGAGCAGTACTTC.

The V and J genes are TRBV9 and TRBJ1-5; D is unclear. Germline V gives CDR1 SGDLS, CDR2 YYNGEE. The CDR3 loop spans 13 amino acids. Between the trimmed V and J ends, which lost 0 bases and 5 bases, there was a span of 6 bases. CDR3 sequence: CASSVGPDQPQHF. The CDR3 nucleotides are TGTGCCAGCAGCGTAGGTCCGGATCAGCCCCAGCATTTT. Full variable domain (outside the CDR3, taken from reference TRBV9 and TRBJ1-5): DSGVTQTPKHLITATGQRVTLRCSPRSGDLSVYWYQQSLDQGLQFLIQYYNGEERAKGNILERFSAQQFPDLHSELNLSSLELGDSALYFCASSVGPDQPQHFGDGTRLSIL.

This sequence joins TRBV9 and TRBJ2-6; 8 nucleotides line up with TRBD1. The CDR3 runs 17 residues. V gave up 3 bases and J gave up 1 base; unmatched junction bases: 6. The germline gives CDR1 SGDLS, CDR2 YYNGEE. The CDR3: CASSAGQARSGANVLTF. The CDR3, as DNA: TGTGCCAGCAGCGCGGGACAGGCGAGGTCTGGGGCCAACGTCCTGACTTTC.

The rearrangement links TRBV10-3 to TRBJ2-3; no firm D call. Germline CDR1 ENHRY, CDR2 SYGVKD. Trimming took off 8 bases at V and 2 bases at J, with 11 bases between the two ends. The CDR3 contains 13 residues. CDR3 sequence reads: CAIGKASTDTQYF. The CDR3, as DNA: TGTGCCATCGGGAAGGCATCCACAGATACGCAGTATTTT.

V and J are TRBV20-1 and TRBJ1-2, with TRBD1 as a possible D gene (6 bases). Trimming pared 3 bases from V and 8 bases from J, leaving 19 bases between. The CDR3 loop spans 14 amino acids. CDR1 DFQATT and CDR2 SNEGSKA come from the germline V gene (reference sequence). The CDR3: CSASGQGHLGGYTF. The CDR3 bases are TGCAGTGCTAGTGGCCAGGGACATTTGGGAGGCTACACCTTC.

This clone was seen a handful of times. V is TRBV10-3 and J is TRBJ2-7; TRBD1 matches 11 bases. The trim removed 6 bases at V and 4 bases at J, leaving 2 bases unmatched. Germline V gene sequence: CDR1 ENHRY, CDR2 SYGVKD. The CDR3 totals 13 residues. CDR3: CAISGTGGYEQYF. CDR3 DNA: TGTGCCATCAGCGGGACAGGGGGATACGAGCAGTACTTC.

The chain recombines TRBV5-1 with TRBJ1-4; TRBD1 is a possible D gene (6 bases). Germline V gene data show CDR1 as SGHRS and CDR2 as YFSETQ. The CDR3 extends over 14 amino acids. V was clipped by 4 bases and J by 8 bases, with 15 bases between them. The CDR3 is CASSQTGSGEKLFF. As DNA, the CDR3 is TGCGCCAGCAGCCAAACAGGGTCCGGGGAAAAACTGTTTTTT.

The chain joins TRBV7-8 to TRBJ1-6; perhaps TRBD1 as D (5 bases). Between the trimmed V and J ends, which lost 5 bases and 4 bases, there was a span of 18 bases. This CDR3 is 17 amino acids long. The germline V gene has CDR1 SGHVS and CDR2 FQNEAQ. CDR3 DNA: TGTGCCAGCAGCCCGCGGTGGGGGGGTGGATATAATTCACCCCTCCACTTT. This sequence encodes CASSPRWGGGYNSPLHF. The variable domain in full, with the rest retrieved from reference TRBV7-8 and TRBJ1-6, is GAGVSQSPRYKVAKRGQDVALRCDPISGHVSLFWYQQALGQGPEFLTYFQNEAQLDKSGLPSDRFFAERPEGSVSTLKIQRTQQEDSAVYLCASSPRWGGGYNSPLHFGNGTRLTVT.

V usage is TRBV5-1 and J usage is TRBJ2-7; D unclear. With 4 bases removed from V and 4 bases from J, the gap between germline ends came to 9 bases. The CDR3 is made up of 12 amino acids. The V gene's germline CDR1 is SGHRS and CDR2 YFSETQ. The CDR3 DNA sequence: TGCGCCAGCAGCGTAGGGTTTTACGAGCAGTACTTC. Its translation is CASSVGFYEQYF.